This T cell receptor beta chain was recovered during a study of glioma-infiltrating T cells. Concerning this clonotype: Mismatch with germline at one junction end may stem from a read error.

The iRepertoire nested amplicon-rescue multiplex PCR amplified TCR alpha and beta CDR3s from RNA. TCRdb re-derived calls from the multiplex PCR reads in MiXCR, one entry per CDR3 protein. The sample carries about 410,000 distinct CDR3 sequences, 41% recorded once. In germline, CDR1 is LGHNA, CDR2 YSLEER. This CDR3 has 15 residues. This clonotype was sampled from a human donor with low-grade glioma or glioblastoma, undergoing nonglioma brain surgery, or in good health (not recorded which). Sequenced material: glioma tissue, nonneoplastic brain tissue, or PBMCs (not recorded which). V gene TRBV4-3 combines with J gene TRBJ1-5; D possibly corresponds to TRBD1 (5 bases). Written as DNA, the CDR3 is TGCGCCGGCAGCAGGGTGGTAGGACCTCAGGAGCCCCAGCATTTT. Protein: CAGSRVVGPQEPQHF.